This TCR beta chain was recovered during a study of T cell changes during pregnancy in multiple sclerosis. Profiling relied on immunoSEQ multiplex PCR, and the TCRdb table lists in-frame clones only, not all of them. The repertoire holds around 100,000 clones, around 92% seen once, with less than 2.5% in the top ten. This CDR3 is 13 amino acids long. CDR1 is GTSNPN and CDR2 is SVGIG in the germline V gene (reference sequence). J lost 6 bases, V lost 3 bases, and 6 bases had no gene match. V is TRBV30 and J is TRBJ2-7; 9 nucleotides align to TRBD1. The source material was peripheral blood, sampled after pregnancy. The clonotype was recovered from a female donor with multiple sclerosis, enrolled in a pregnancy study. In DNA form, the CDR3 reads TGTGCCTGGAGAAGGACAGGGGTAGGCGAGCAGTACTTC. Translated: CAWRRTGVGEQYF.